This T cell receptor (beta chain) was identified in a study of OX40 agonist ivuxolimab in advanced cancers. From germline, CDR1 is LNHDA and CDR2 SQIVND (reference sequence). V lost 5 bases to trimming and J lost 4 bases; unmatched junction nucleotides: 7. The CDR3 has 14 residues. Profiled with immunoSEQ multiplex PCR; TCRdb holds only in-frame clones, not every one. The sample has fewer than 30,000 clones, approximately 93% seen once. The chain carries TRBV19 and TRBJ1-1, with 7 positions matching TRBD1. The source of this sequence is an adult with an advanced solid tumor such as melanoma, head and neck, liver or kidney cancer. This material consisted of CD4+ or CD8+ T cells sorted from blood, taken in a trial of the OX40 agonist ivuxolimab. CDR3 coding DNA: TGTGCCAGTAGTCTAACAGGGGTGCGCACTGAAGCTTTCTTT. This gives the protein CASSLTGVRTEAFF.